One and the same sample provided the 14 T cell receptor beta chains below, sequenced in a study of early T cells in non-severe SARS-CoV-2 infection. One entry per CDR3 protein results from TCRdb running MiXCR on the 5' RACE reads. The table includes about 87,000 distinct CDR3 sequences, 12% to 15% detected once. Sequenced: whole blood. The receptors were sampled from an adult who was a healthcare worker with PCR-confirmed SARS-CoV-2 infection or an uninfected control (not recorded which).

This clonotype was seen a few times. The chain has TRBV29-1 and TRBJ1-1; D gene unclear. This CDR3 spans 12 amino acids. V was cut by 4 bases and J by 0 bases, with 6 bases left in between. The germline V gene has CDR1 SQVTM and CDR2 ANQGSEA. CDR3 nucleotides: TGCAGCGTTGGGGCGCTGAACACTGAAGCTTTCTTT. Its translation: CSVGALNTEAFF.

This clonotype was seen many times. This chain uses TRBV6-5 with TRBJ1-3, with unresolved D. CDR3 length equals 14 residues. Per germline, CDR1 MNHEY and CDR2 SVGAGI. V lost 6 bases to trimming and J lost 0 bases, with 9 bases between them. This CDR3 is CASRMRRSGNTIYF. CDR3 in DNA: TGTGCCAGCAGAATGCGGCGCTCTGGAAACACCATATATTTT.

This clonotype was observed at least ten times. The chain uses TRBV7-2 and TRBJ2-1, with D possibly being TRBD1 (6 bases). V was shortened by 5 bases and J by 6 bases, with 14 bases between the two germline ends. The CDR3 has 14 residues. The V gene's germline CDR1 is SGHTA and CDR2 FQGNSA. The CDR3 region is CASSTLRDINEQFF. The CDR3 DNA reads as TGTGCCAGCAGCACCCTCCGGGACATCAATGAGCAGTTCTTC.

This clonotype is medium-sized (0.01 to 0.1%) in the sample. The chain joins TRBV29-1 to TRBJ1-1; weak D call: TRBD1 (6 bases). The CDR3 consists of 12 residues. The V gene's germline CDR1 is SQVTM and CDR2 ANQGSEA. With 6 bases removed from V and 5 bases from J, the gap between germline ends came to 13 bases. This CDR3 reads CSVVSGETEAFF. The DNA of the CDR3 is TGCAGCGTCGTTTCAGGGGAGACTGAAGCTTTCTTT.

This clonotype was seen many times. The genes are TRBV5-4 and TRBJ2-7, with TRBD1 matching over 9 bases. Per the germline V gene, CDR1 is SGHNT and CDR2 is YYREEE (reference sequence). The CDR3 contains 16 residues. V was clipped by 3 bases and J by 4 bases; unmatched bases: 11. CDR3 sequence: CASSSDRGPELYEQYF. CDR3 bases: TGTGCCAGCAGCTCGGACAGGGGTCCCGAACTTTACGAGCAGTACTTC.

The chain combines TRBV9 with TRBJ1-1, with TRBD1 matching over 9 bases. J was trimmed by 13 bases and V by 0 bases; bases with no gene match: 7. Germline V gene data show CDR1 as SGDLS and CDR2 as YYNGEE. This CDR3 comprises 13 residues. The CDR3 DNA is TGTGCCAGCAGCGTAGGCACAGGGGGCTTGGTTTTCTTT. It translates to CASSVGTGGLVFF.

This chain links TRBV7-8 with TRBJ1-3; no clear D. From germline, CDR1 is SGHVS and CDR2 FQNEAQ. This CDR3 has 15 residues. Trimming pared 3 bases from V and 4 bases from J, leaving 13 bases between. This CDR3 reads CASSFQVSVGNTIYF. The CDR3 DNA reads TGTGCCAGCAGCTTCCAGGTTTCGGTCGGAAACACCATATATTTT.

This clonotype showed up many times. The gene calls are TRBV7-2 and TRBJ2-7, with unresolved D. CDR1 SGHTA and CDR2 FQGNSA come from the germline V gene. This CDR3 has 12 residues. Trimming pared 2 bases from V and 7 bases from J, leaving 9 bases between. The DNA of the CDR3 is TGTGCCAGCAGCTTACAAGGGCTAGAGCAGTACTTC. Translating it yields CASSLQGLEQYF.

The chain couples TRBV4-3 to TRBJ2-7; a possible D gene is TRBD2 (6 bases). Germline values: CDR1 LGHNA, CDR2 YSLEER. Trimming cost V 1 base and J 1 base, with 11 bases left between them. CDR3 length: 15 residues. The CDR3 protein is CASSQADYESYEQYF. In nucleotides, the CDR3 is TGCGCCAGCAGCCAAGCGGACTACGAGTCCTACGAGCAGTACTTC.

This clonotype was recorded many times. This chain uses TRBV12-3 or TRBV12-4 with TRBJ2-3; D remains unclear. This CDR3 is 12 amino acids long. V was cut by 1 base and J by 3 bases, with 2 bases left in between. DNA of the CDR3: TGTGCCAGCAGTTTAGGGACAGATACGCAGTATTTT. Translation: CASSLGTDTQYF.

This clonotype came up many times. J is TRBJ1-1 and V is TRBV9, with D possibly matching TRBD1 (5 bases). This CDR3 comprises 19 residues. Per the germline V gene, CDR1 is SGDLS and CDR2 is YYNGEE. Deletions cut 3 bases from V and 6 bases from J, with 30 bases between. CDR3 DNA: TGTGCCAGCAGCGCAGCTGTTGATATCGGTACGGGGGTCCTTGCTGAAGCTTTCTTT. Its protein is CASSAAVDIGTGVLAEAFF.

In its sample, this clonotype was seen many times. The chain joins TRBV9 to TRBJ1-1, with D possibly being TRBD1 (6 bases). The germline V and J ends were trimmed by 0 bases and 6 bases, with 15 bases remaining between them. Germline V lookup: CDR1 SGDLS, CDR2 YYNGEE. This CDR3 spans 15 amino acids. CDR3 in amino acids: CASSVEDRMGAEAFF. The CDR3 nucleotides read TGTGCCAGCAGCGTAGAAGACAGGATGGGAGCTGAAGCTTTCTTT.

V gene TRBV12-3 or TRBV12-4 combines with J gene TRBJ1-1; D is uncertain. Trimming pared 0 bases from V and 11 bases from J, leaving 10 bases between. The CDR3 runs 12 residues. The CDR3 here is CASSLAHGEAFF. For the CDR3, the DNA is TGTGCCAGCAGTTTAGCGCACGGAGAGGCTTTCTTT.

J is TRBJ2-7 and V is TRBV4-2; 8 bases match TRBD1. Trimming cost V 1 base and J 4 bases; bases outside gene matches: 3. The CDR3 runs 14 residues. Per the germline V gene, CDR1 is LGHNA and CDR2 is YNFKEQ. The CDR3 sequence: CASSQGTGIYEQYF. In DNA, the CDR3 is TGTGCCAGCAGCCAAGGGACAGGGATTTACGAGCAGTACTTC.